This T cell receptor (beta chain) was sequenced in a study of blood T cell repertoires in COVID-19. Sequencing was performed with immunoSEQ multiplex PCR; in TCRdb, only in-frame clones are kept and a portion is missing. The table includes 150,000 or so clones, around 80% detected once. This CDR3 spans 15 amino acids. From germline, CDR1 is LGHDT and CDR2 YNNKEL (reference sequence). The V and J ends lost 4 bases and 7 bases, in that order; junction bases with no gene match: 10. Sequencing used PBMCs or T cells enriched from blood (not recorded which). The sequence derives from a woman aged 50 to 65 in a cohort exposed to, infected with or recovered from COVID-19 (not recorded which). The gene calls are TRBV3-1 (or the pseudogene TRBV3-2) and TRBJ1-5; 7 bases are a match to TRBD1. CDR3 bases: TGTGCCAGCAGCCGTACAGGGGAACGAAACCAGCCCCAGCATTTT. Protein: CASSRTGERNQPQHF.